Following are 32 T cell receptor beta chains from one sample sequenced in a study of OX40 agonist ivuxolimab in advanced cancers. The table came from immunoSEQ multiplex PCR; TCRdb's copy has only in-frame clones and leaves some out. The table records about 45,000 clones, roughly 80% of them present only once. Here the sequenced sample was CD4+ or CD8+ T cells sorted from blood, taken in a trial of the OX40 agonist ivuxolimab. The origin of the receptors is an adult with an advanced solid tumor such as melanoma, head and neck, liver or kidney cancer.

V is TRBV10-3 and J is TRBJ2-5; D uncertain. V was clipped by 9 bases and J by 1 base, with 12 bases between them. The CDR3 is made up of 13 amino acids. Germline lookup yields CDR1 ENHRY and CDR2 SYGVKD. The CDR3 spells CAIGAEPQETQYF. The CDR3 region has the DNA TGTGCCATAGGCGCCGAGCCCCAAGAGACCCAGTACTTC.

V is TRBV27 and J is TRBJ2-7; a possible D gene is TRBD1 (6 bases). V lost 4 bases and J 5 bases, leaving 12 bases between the germline ends. The CDR3 runs 13 residues. CDR1 MNHEY and CDR2 SMNVEV come from the germline V gene (reference sequence). The CDR3 DNA is TGTGCCAGCAGTTACCAGGGGCGCGACGAGCAGTACTTC. Translating gives CASSYQGRDEQYF.

The chain couples TRBV7-3 to TRBJ1-4, with TRBD1 identical over 9 bases. The CDR3 totals 14 residues. The V gene's germline CDR1 is SGHTA and CDR2 FQGTGA. V shed 2 bases and J 8 bases; nucleotides not matched to a gene: 3. DNA for the CDR3: TGTGCCAGCAGCTTAGGGACAGGGAACGAAAAACTGTTTTTT. Translating it yields CASSLGTGNEKLFF.

This clone has just one count. This likely comes from a read error, as the CDR3 has no conserved phenylalanine or tryptophan at its end. The DNA is left out, because the CDR3 cannot be placed on it with certainty; the CDR3 is given as TCRdb lists it. The chain uses TRBV7-9 and TRBJ2-6. CDR1 SEHNR and CDR2 FQNEAQ come from the germline V gene (reference sequence). Termini included, the CDR3 measures 9 amino acids. The CDR3 sequence: CASSLRSVK.

The V call is TRBV28, the J call TRBJ1-6; D not resolved. Trimming removed 6 bases from V and 0 bases from J, with 12 bases in between. This CDR3 region has 16 residues. Germline CDR1 and CDR2: MDHEN and SYDVKM. CDR3 protein: CASSPAMSSYNSPLHF. The DNA for the CDR3 is TGTGCCAGCAGCCCCGCAATGAGCTCCTATAATTCACCCCTCCACTTT.

This chain joins TRBV28 and TRBJ1-2, with D possibly matching TRBD1 (5 bases). The CDR3 has 11 amino acids. V gave up 10 bases and J gave up 8 bases, with 14 bases separating them. Germline CDR1 MDHEN, CDR2 SYDVKM. CDR3 protein: CATGGIRGYTF. As DNA, the CDR3 is TGTGCCACCGGGGGAATTAGGGGCTACACCTTC.

V gene TRBV19 combines with J gene TRBJ1-1; the D is unclear. Trimming took 2 bases from V and 6 from J, leaving 10 bases between them. Germline lookup yields CDR1 LNHDA and CDR2 SQIVND (reference sequence). There are 13 residues in the CDR3. The CDR3 DNA reads as TGTGCCAGTAGTATACCTGGACGGGCTGAAGCTTTCTTT. Protein product: CASSIPGRAEAFF.

This chain uses TRBV7-8 with TRBJ1-5; D may be TRBD1 (6 bases). From germline, CDR1 is SGHVS and CDR2 FQNEAQ. This CDR3 has 17 residues. Trimming took 4 bases from V and 1 from J, leaving 17 bases between them. The CDR3 loop reads CASSSLSGQWSNQPQHF. The CDR3 nucleotides read TGTGCCAGCAGCTCCCTGAGCGGACAGTGGAGCAATCAGCCCCAGCATTTT.

The chain carries TRBV19 and TRBJ2-7; possible D gene TRBD1, 5 bases. V was trimmed by 4 bases and J by 3 bases, leaving 13 bases between them. The CDR3 contains 14 residues. Germline loops: CDR1 LNHDA, CDR2 SQIVND (reference sequence). This chain's CDR3 is CASSTHPDSYEQYF. CDR3 DNA: TGTGCCAGTAGTACCCACCCCGACAGCTACGAGCAGTACTTC.

This clone has a single count. V is TRBV19 and J is TRBJ2-3; perhaps D is TRBD1 or TRBD2 (5 bases each). The CDR3 spans 13 residues. Trimming took off 3 bases at V and 5 bases at J, with 9 bases between the two ends. Per germline, CDR1 LNHDA and CDR2 SQIVND (reference sequence). CDR3 nucleotides: TGTGCCAGTAGTATCGGGACGAAAGATACGCAGTATTTT. The encoded protein is CASSIGTKDTQYF.

CDR3: CASSETAYGYTF. For the CDR3, the DNA is TGTGCCAGCAGTGAGACGGCATATGGCTACACCTTC. The chain joins TRBV2 to TRBJ1-2; D call uncertain. CDR3 length: 12 residues. The ends were cut back, 3 bases at V and 5 bases at J, with 7 bases in the middle. Germline values: CDR1 SNHLY, CDR2 FYNNEI. Using reference TRBV2 and TRBJ1-2 for the parts outside the CDR3, the full variable domain is EPEVTQTPSHQVTQMGQEVILRCVPISNHLYFYWYRQILGQKVEFLVSFYNNEISEKSEIFDDQFSVERPDGSNFTLKIRSTKLEDSAMYFCASSETAYGYTFGSGTRLTVV.

This clone was counted between two and nine times. The chain couples TRBV30 to TRBJ1-1; 7 nucleotides match TRBD1. The ends lost 4 bases at V and 1 base at J; junction bases unmatched: 3. The V gene's germline CDR1 is GTSNPN and CDR2 SVGIG (reference sequence). The CDR3 is 13 residues long. CDR3 nucleotides: TGTGCCTGGAAGACAGGGAGGAACACTGAAGCTTTCTTT. The encoded protein is CAWKTGRNTEAFF. Combining the CDR3 with reference TRBV30 and TRBJ1-1 gives the whole variable domain SQTIHQWPATLVQPVGSPLSLECTVEGTSNPNLYWYRQAAGRGLQLLFYSVGIGQISSEVPQNLSASRPQDRQFILSSKKLLLSDSGFYLCAWKTGRNTEAFFGQGTRLTVV.

This clone was seen more than once but under ten times. This chain uses TRBV11-3 with TRBJ2-7, with 9 nucleotides matching TRBD1. Per the germline V gene, CDR1 is SGHNT and CDR2 is YENEEA. J was trimmed by 1 base and V by 3 bases; bases with no gene match: 4. There are 15 residues in the CDR3. Here the CDR3 reads CASSLRTGASYEQYF. The CDR3 DNA reads as TGTGCCAGCAGCTTGAGGACAGGGGCTTCCTACGAGCAGTACTTC.

The rearrangement joins TRBV7-9 to TRBJ2-7; TRBD1 matches at 7 bases. Per germline, CDR1 SEHNR and CDR2 FQNEAQ (reference sequence). V was pared by 10 bases and J by 5 bases, with 5 bases of the junction left unmatched. The length of the CDR3 is 11 residues. The CDR3 region has the DNA TGTGCCACGGGACAGCTCGACGAGCAGTACTTC. Protein product: CATGQLDEQYF.

The V call is TRBV29-1, the J call TRBJ2-7; perhaps TRBD1 as D (5 bases). The CDR3 covers 13 residues. V dropped 3 bases and J dropped 3 bases, with 12 bases sitting between them. Germline values: CDR1 SQVTM, CDR2 ANQGSEA. This CDR3 reads CSVDQGGNYEQYF. As DNA, the CDR3 is TGCAGCGTTGATCAGGGCGGCAACTACGAGCAGTACTTC.

Only one count was recorded for this clone. CDR3 region: CASSDNRDRGRNGYTF. The CDR3 coding sequence is TGTGCCAGCAGTGATAACCGGGACAGGGGGAGGAATGGCTACACCTTC. This chain joins TRBV28 and TRBJ1-2, with TRBD1 identical over 11 bases. Looked up from germline, CDR1 is MDHEN and CDR2 is SYDVKM. The trim removed 5 bases at V and 6 bases at J, leaving 11 bases unmatched. The CDR3 spans 16 residues.

The chain carries TRBV11-3 and TRBJ2-3, with D possibly TRBD2 on 6 matching bases. The CDR3 spans 15 residues. Germline assignment: CDR1 SGHNT and CDR2 YENEEA. Deletions cut 4 bases from V and 4 bases from J, with 15 bases between. CDR3 protein: CASSSGLATADTQYF. DNA of the CDR3: TGTGCCAGCAGCTCCGGGCTAGCGACGGCAGATACGCAGTATTTT.

V and J are TRBV6-5 and TRBJ1-2; D uncertain. Between the trimmed V and J ends, which lost 2 bases and 4 bases, there was a span of 11 bases. Germline V gene lookup returns CDR1 MNHEY and CDR2 SVGAGI. The CDR3 runs 14 residues. CDR3 nucleotides: TGTGCCAGCAGTTACCGCAGTCTCAGCTATGGCTACACCTTC. It encodes CASSYRSLSYGYTF.

The chain is built from TRBV7-8 and TRBJ2-7, with TRBD2 matching 9 bases. Germline assignment: CDR1 SGHVS and CDR2 FQNEAQ. This CDR3 is built from 16 residues. V was pared by 6 bases and J by 1 base, with 10 bases of the junction left unmatched. The CDR3 DNA reads TGTGCCAGCAGTCCCATCATAGCGGGAGTATCCTACGAGCAGTACTTC. It yields the protein CASSPIIAGVSYEQYF.

This clone is judged medium-sized (0.01 to 0.1%). This chain connects TRBV5-1 to TRBJ1-1, with D uncertain. With 3 bases removed from V and 0 bases from J, the gap between germline ends came to 9 bases. CDR3 size: 14 residues. The germline V gene has CDR1 SGHRS and CDR2 YFSETQ. The CDR3 DNA is TGCGCCAGCAGCTCGACCGGAATGAACACTGAAGCTTTCTTT. It encodes CASSSTGMNTEAFF.

The chain links TRBV18 to TRBJ2-7; maybe TRBD2 (5 bases). Trimming took off 0 bases at V and 0 bases at J, with 9 bases between the two ends. This CDR3 is built from 15 residues. Looked up from germline, CDR1 is KGHSH and CDR2 is LQKENI. The CDR3 sequence is CASSPPRALSYEQYF. The CDR3, as DNA: TGTGCCAGCTCACCACCGCGGGCTCTCTCCTACGAGCAGTACTTC.

V is TRBV9 and J is TRBJ2-5, with a tentative D call TRBD1 (6 bases). The DNA end is more similar to TRBJ2-7, so the J call may be wrong. The CDR3 covers 15 residues. Per the germline V gene, CDR1 is SGDLS and CDR2 is YYNGEE. CDR3 DNA sequence: TGTGCCAGCAGCGTAGAGCAGGGGTCGTCCTACGAGCAGTACTTC. Its protein product is CASSVEQGSSYEQYF.

This clone was picked up one time. The rearrangement links TRBV4-1 to TRBJ1-2; D gene uncertain. With 1 base removed from V and 6 bases from J, the gap between germline ends came to 9 bases. Germline-derived CDR1 and CDR2 are MGHRA and YSYEKL. There are 13 residues in the CDR3. The CDR3 protein is CASSQGAGDGYTF. The CDR3 DNA follows: TGCGCCAGCAGCCAAGGGGCCGGGGATGGCTACACCTTC.

The V gene is TRBV7-9, the J gene TRBJ2-7; 10 bases fit TRBD1. Trimming took 6 bases from V and 6 from J; bases not matched to a gene: 5. The CDR3 runs to 13 residues. Germline lookup yields CDR1 SEHNR and CDR2 FQNEAQ (reference sequence). This CDR3 is CASRGQGIAEQYF. The CDR3 nucleotides are TGTGCCAGCAGGGGACAGGGGATCGCCGAGCAGTACTTC. Based on the CDR3 plus reference TRBV7-9 and TRBJ2-7, the full variable domain is DTGVSQNPRHKITKRGQNVTFRCDPISEHNRLYWYRQTLGQGPEFLTYFQNEAQLEKSRLLSDRFSAERPKGSFSTLEIQRTEQGDSAMYLCASRGQGIAEQYFGPGTRLTVT.

CDR3 nucleotide sequence: TGTGCCAGCAGTTACGCTTCAGTGGGACAGGGGAATGAAGCTTTCTTT. This codes for CASSYASVGQGNEAFF. The chain uses TRBV6-5 and TRBJ1-1; 10 nucleotides line up with TRBD1. The CDR3 is made up of 16 amino acids. J was trimmed by 7 bases and V by 2 bases; bases with no gene match: 10. CDR1 is MNHEY and CDR2 is SVGAGI in the germline V gene.

V is TRBV7-4 and J is TRBJ1-3; D is perhaps TRBD1 (5 bases). There are 15 residues in the CDR3. V lost 7 bases and J lost 4, with 17 bases in between. CDR1 and CDR2 from the germline V gene are SGHVT and SQSDAQ. The CDR3 nucleotides are TGTGCCAGCACCTCTCGTGGGGGAACCGGAAACACCATATATTTT. It encodes CASTSRGGTGNTIYF.

The J gene is TRBJ2-5, the V gene TRBV5-1; D is uncertain. The germline gives CDR1 SGHRS, CDR2 YFSETQ. This CDR3 has 12 residues. V lost 1 base, J lost 0 bases, and 1 base lay in between. The chain's CDR3 is CASSLYQETQYF. DNA for the CDR3: TGCGCCAGCAGCTTGTACCAAGAGACCCAGTACTTC.

V is TRBV5-4 and J is TRBJ1-2; 7 bases align to TRBD1. CDR3 length: 14 residues. V gave up 4 bases and J gave up 7 bases; unmatched junction bases: 10. Germline assignment: CDR1 SGHNT and CDR2 YYREEE (reference sequence). CDR3 coding DNA: TGTGCCAGCAGCCCGACAGGGAATGAGTTTGGCTACACCTTC. Its translation is CASSPTGNEFGYTF.

The rearrangement links TRBV21-1 to TRBJ2-2; the table's D call of TRBD1 was not tested on the DNA. TRBV21-1 represents a pseudogene. There are 20 residues in the CDR3. Here the CDR3 reads CASSRGQGDLTVADTGELFF. As DNA, the CDR3 is TGTGCCAGCAGCAGAGGACAGGGTGATTTGACGGTTGCTGACACCGGGGAGCTGTTTTTT.

The chain is built from TRBV19 and TRBJ2-5; 7 bases line up with TRBD2. The germline CDR1 and CDR2 sequences are LNHDA and SQIVND (reference sequence). The CDR3 spans 14 residues. The junction had 7 bases not matched to a gene; V was cut back by 5 bases and J by 4 bases. The CDR3 protein is CASSPGLGGETQYF. DNA for the CDR3: TGTGCCAGTAGTCCTGGACTAGGCGGAGAGACCCAGTACTTC.

This rearrangement joins TRBV28 to TRBJ2-7; tentative D call: TRBD2 (6 bases). The CDR3 extends over 13 amino acids. Per the germline V gene, CDR1 is MDHEN and CDR2 is SYDVKM. The V end was cut by 7 bases, the J end by 7 bases, with 17 bases between. CDR3 region: CASIGGTVLEQYF. The CDR3 nucleotides read TGTGCCAGCATCGGTGGGACTGTATTAGAGCAGTACTTC.

The chain joins TRBV5-6 to TRBJ1-4; 7 bases align to TRBD1. CDR1 SGHDT and CDR2 YYEEEE come from the germline V gene. This CDR3 has 18 amino acids. V trimming: 2 bases; J trimming: 6 bases; junction bases outside the gene matches: 16. The CDR3 loop is CASSFGQAKMGRDEKLFF. CDR3 DNA: TGTGCCAGCAGCTTCGGACAGGCAAAAATGGGTAGGGATGAAAAACTGTTTTTT. The full variable domain, in which reference TRBV5-6 and TRBJ1-4 provide the parts outside the CDR3, is DAGVTQSPTHLIKTRGQQVTLRCSPKSGHDTVSWYQQALGQGPQFIFQYYEEEERQRGNFPDRFSGHQFPNYSSELNVNALLLGDSALYLCASSFGQAKMGRDEKLFFGSGTQLSVL.